This TCR beta chain comes out of a study of T cells after posttransplantation cyclophosphamide. CDR3 length: 12 amino acids. V lost 6 bases and J lost 11; bases outside the gene matches: 8. CDR1 and CDR2 from the germline V gene are MNHNS and SASEGT. In its sample, this clone was seen many times. What it binds is unknown. Study-level findings and limits: TRB clonality was highly associated with recipient CMV seropositivity and reactivation. Later blood repertoires were often dominated by clones from the donor CD8+ memory compartment. Blood and skin or GI T cell repertoires showed limited TRB overlap.

Peripheral blood was collected from the related graft donor on the marrow donation day. The data were produced by immunoSEQ multiplex PCR, yet TCRdb's version contains in-frame clones alone and is incomplete. The sample yields around 26,000 clones, without any singletons. The TCR comes from a woman between 50 and 59 years old in good health, CMV-negative, and a related stem cell transplant donor. V and J are TRBV6-1 and TRBJ2-3; TRBD1 agrees at 7 bases. Sequencing input: PBMCs. CDR3: CASRTGDREQYF. For the CDR3, the DNA is TGTGCCAGCAGAACAGGGGATCGGGAGCAGTATTTT.